The clone carrying this TCR beta chain has at least ten counts. The antigen is not known. TCRdb re-called the reads with MiXCR, one entry per CDR3 protein. The sample holds under 300,000 distinct CDR3 sequences; over 9% are singletons and the top ten take under 2%. The germline gives CDR1 SGHTA, CDR2 FQGNSA. The length of the CDR3 is 15 residues. J gave up 4 bases and V 5 bases, and 10 bases lay outside the gene matches. The data derive from a study of T cell repertoires in cytomegalovirus infection. About the study: Indicated by public TCR beta signatures were CMV infection and matching HLA type. Points from the study as a whole: The cumulative frequency of public TCR beta families identified carriers of CMV plus the relevant HLA.

The chain uses TRBV7-2 and TRBJ2-5, with 7 bases that match TRBD2. Sequenced material: PBMCs. This sequence originates from a human donor in good health (CMV status not recorded). Some clones in this sample may be carry-over from other donors' samples. In DNA form, the CDR3 reads TGTGCCAGCAGCAGCCCGGGGAGGGAGCCAGAGACCCAGTACTTC. Its translation is CASSSPGREPETQYF.